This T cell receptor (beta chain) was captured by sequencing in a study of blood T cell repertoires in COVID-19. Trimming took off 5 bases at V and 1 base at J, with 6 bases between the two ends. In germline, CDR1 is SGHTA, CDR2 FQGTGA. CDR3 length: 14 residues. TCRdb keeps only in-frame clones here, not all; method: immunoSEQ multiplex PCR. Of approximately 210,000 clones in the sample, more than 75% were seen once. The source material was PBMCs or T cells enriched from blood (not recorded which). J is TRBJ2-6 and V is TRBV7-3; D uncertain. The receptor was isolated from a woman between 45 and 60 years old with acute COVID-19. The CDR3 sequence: CASSPQSGANVLTF. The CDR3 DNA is TGTGCCAGCAGCCCCCAGTCTGGGGCCAACGTCCTGACTTTC.